The 4 T cell receptor beta chains below come from one sample, sequenced in a study of cytomegalovirus exposure and HLA in healthy donors. It was with 60 Vbeta and 13 Jbeta primers that the PCR ran. Sequencing used immunoSEQ multiplex PCR; TCRdb keeps in-frame clones, though not all of them. The sample consists of about 150,000 clones, about three quarters of them appearing once. The specimen sequenced was PBMCs. The receptors come from a woman aged 25 to 39 in good health and CMV-seronegative.

This clone has only a few counts. CDR3 amino acids: CASSGDRGQPQHF. The CDR3, as DNA: TGTGCCAGTAGTGGGGACAGGGGTCAGCCCCAGCATTTT. The gene calls are TRBV19 and TRBJ1-5; TRBD1 aligns across 10 bases. The CDR3 runs to 13 residues. Germline V gene sequence: CDR1 LNHDA, CDR2 SQIVND (reference sequence). Losses at the gene ends were 5 bases for V and 6 bases for J; bases not matched to a gene: 1.

This chain uses TRBV12-5 with TRBJ1-1, with D unclear. The V end was cut by 6 bases, the J end by 3 bases, with 11 bases between. The CDR3 spans 13 residues. CDR1 and CDR2 (germline): LGHNT, FRNRAP. The CDR3 sequence is CASGRETHTEAFF. CDR3 sequence (DNA): TGTGCTAGTGGCCGGGAGACCCACACTGAAGCTTTCTTT.

The chain uses TRBV7-2 and TRBJ1-1; 10 nucleotides match TRBD1. Trimming took 10 bases from V and 4 from J; bases not matched to a gene: 9. The CDR3 runs to 14 residues. Germline assignment: CDR1 SGHTA and CDR2 FQGNSA. CDR3 sequence reads: CTMNRQGAGTEAFF. The CDR3, as DNA: TGTACCATGAACCGACAGGGGGCTGGCACTGAAGCTTTCTTT. The whole variable domain, remainder taken from reference TRBV7-2 and TRBJ1-1, is GAGVSQSPSNKVTEKGKDVELRCDPISGHTALYWYRQSLGQGLEFLIYFQGNSAPDKSGLPSDRFSAERTGGSVSTLTIQRTQQEDSAVYLCTMNRQGAGTEAFFGQGTRLTVV.

A few counts support this clone. V is TRBV7-9 and J is TRBJ1-4; 8 nucleotides match TRBD1. This CDR3 contains 14 residues. CDR1 is SEHNR and CDR2 is FQNEAQ in the germline V gene (reference sequence). The J segment lost 5 bases and the V segment lost 2 bases, leaving 1 base of the junction unmatched. This CDR3 is CASSLTGGNEKLFF. The CDR3 nucleotides are TGTGCCAGCAGCTTAACAGGGGGGAATGAAAAACTGTTTTTT.